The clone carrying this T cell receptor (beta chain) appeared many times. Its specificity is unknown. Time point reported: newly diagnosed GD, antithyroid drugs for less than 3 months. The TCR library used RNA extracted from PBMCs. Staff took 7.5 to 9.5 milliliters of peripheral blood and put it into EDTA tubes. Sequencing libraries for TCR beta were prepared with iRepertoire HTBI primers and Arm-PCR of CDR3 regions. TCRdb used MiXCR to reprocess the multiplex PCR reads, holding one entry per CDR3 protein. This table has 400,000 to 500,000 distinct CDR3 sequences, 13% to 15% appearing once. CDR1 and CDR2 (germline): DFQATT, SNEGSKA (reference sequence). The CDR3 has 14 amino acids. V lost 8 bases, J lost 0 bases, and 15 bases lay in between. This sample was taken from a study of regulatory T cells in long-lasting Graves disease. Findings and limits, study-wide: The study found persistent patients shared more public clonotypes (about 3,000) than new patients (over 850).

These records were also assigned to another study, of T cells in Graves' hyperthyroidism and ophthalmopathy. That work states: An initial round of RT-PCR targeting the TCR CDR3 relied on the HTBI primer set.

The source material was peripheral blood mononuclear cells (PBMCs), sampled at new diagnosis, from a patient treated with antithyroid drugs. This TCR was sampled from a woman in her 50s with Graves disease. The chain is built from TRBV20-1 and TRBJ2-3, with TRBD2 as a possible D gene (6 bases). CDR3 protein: CSTLTSSSTDTQYF. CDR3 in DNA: TGCAGTACCCTTACTAGCAGCAGCACAGATACGCAGTATTTT.